A single TCR beta chain is shown here with its context. The antigen remains undetermined. The data belong to a study of T cells after yellow fever vaccination. Across the study: It was SMART-Seq v4 Ultra Low Input that prepared the fractions with low cell numbers.

Broader study findings: Most primary-vaccination clones recurred post-booster (roughly 96% CD4, 85% to 90% CD8). Clonotypes shared by both compartments, CD4 and CD8, made up a small share.

It was through 5'RACE template switching that TCR cDNA was made, with a universal primer site and UMIs added. TCRdb redid the calling of the 5' RACE reads with MiXCR, one entry per CDR3 protein. Found here are a few hundred thousand distinct CDR3 sequences, about 6% of them singletons; the top ten hold over 12%. Sequencing used PBMCs, obtained 5 days after the yellow fever booster vaccination. The origin of this receptor is a man aged 30 to 39 who received the YFV17D yellow fever vaccine.

This CDR3 is CASSITGTSTDTQYF. As DNA, the CDR3 is TGTGCCAGCAGCATCACAGGGACCAGCACAGATACGCAGTATTTT. The chain recombines TRBV7-2 with TRBJ2-3; a possible D gene is TRBD1 (6 bases). Germline CDR1 and CDR2: SGHTA and FQGNSA. The CDR3 runs to 15 residues. V lost 5 bases, J lost 0 bases, and 12 bases lay in between.